Following are 23 T cell receptor beta chains from one sample sequenced in a study of vaccination and CD4 T cells after COVID-19 (dated by TCRdb to between 2021 and 2024). The sample's treatment or condition, from its label and the paper: approximately nine-day PBMC culture with coronavirus spike peptide pools or control peptides (ViraFEST assay). CD4+ T cells from unexposed donors were collected before the COVID-19 pandemic (2011-2018). Library preparation employed PCR. The run used an Illumina iSeq 100. DNA from cultured CD4+ T cells underwent TCR sequencing with the Oncomine TCR Beta short-read assay at the Johns Hopkins FTIC core. The QIAamp micro DNA kit was used to extract genomic DNA from the cultured CD4+ T cells. TCRdb's own reprocessing of the public reads used fastp at Q25 and MiXCR and kept productive beta chains. Rows matching on CDR3 protein sequence are summarized as one entry with the most common DNA and genes. This sample gives about 9,000 distinct CDR3 sequences in total; 36% of them show up just once. About a fifth of the sample goes to the ten largest clones.

These receptors lack a known antigen. The specimen sequenced was CD4+ T cells from blood, cultured in vitro. Every receptor here comes from a human donor in good health.

This clonotype was found a few times. This sequence joins TRBV6-1 and TRBJ1-5; 10 bases agree with TRBD1. This CDR3 is built from 17 residues. J lost 4 bases, V lost 1 base, and 7 bases had no gene match. Germline values: CDR1 MNHNS, CDR2 SASEGT. Here the CDR3 reads CASSEGLGDRGNQPQHF. CDR3 coding DNA: TGTGCCAGCAGTGAAGGTTTAGGGGACAGGGGTAATCAGCCCCAGCATTTT.

This clonotype occurred a few times. The chain employs TRBV5-5 and TRBJ2-7, with D maybe TRBD1 (6 bases). Trimming took off 4 bases at V and 0 bases at J, with 14 bases between the two ends. This CDR3 contains 15 residues. Germline V gives CDR1 SGHKS, CDR2 YYEKEE (reference sequence). CDR3 protein: CASSTDSYLSYEQYF. DNA of the CDR3: TGTGCCAGCAGCACGGACAGCTACCTCTCCTACGAGCAGTACTTC.

This clonotype was picked up a small number of times. The chain links TRBV7-3 to TRBJ2-3; D is unclear. This CDR3 spans 14 amino acids. The V end was cut by 8 bases, the J end by 2 bases, with 14 bases between. Germline lookup yields CDR1 SGHTA and CDR2 FQGTGA. This CDR3 is CASSSAVHTDTQYF. Here the CDR3 DNA reads TGTGCCAGCTCCTCGGCCGTTCACACAGATACGCAGTATTTT.

V and J are TRBV5-1 and TRBJ2-3; D is unclear. Germline V gene lookup returns CDR1 SGHRS and CDR2 YFSETQ. V lost 1 base and J 0 bases, leaving 6 bases between the germline ends. The CDR3 is made up of 14 amino acids. CDR3 sequence: CASSLTGSTDTQYF. The CDR3 DNA follows: TGCGCCAGCAGCTTGACCGGAAGCACAGATACGCAGTATTTT.

The J gene is TRBJ1-5, the V gene TRBV5-5; weak D call: TRBD1 (6 bases). Germline values: CDR1 SGHKS, CDR2 YYEKEE (reference sequence). This CDR3 is built from 12 residues. Trimming cost V 3 bases and J 10 bases, with 11 bases left between them. The CDR3 loop reads CASSSPGGPQHF. The CDR3 coding sequence is TGTGCCAGCAGCTCTCCCGGGGGCCCCCAGCATTTT. Full variable domain (missing parts from reference TRBV5-5 and TRBJ1-5): DAGVTQSPTHLIKTRGQQVTLRCSPISGHKSVSWYQQVLGQGPQFIFQYYEKEERGRGNFPDRFSARQFPNYSSELNVNALLLGDSALYLCASSSPGGPQHFGDGTRLSIL.

V gene TRBV20-1 combines with J gene TRBJ2-4; unclear D gene. Germline CDR1 and CDR2: DFQATT and SNEGSKA (reference sequence). V lost 0 bases to trimming and J lost 9 bases, with 15 bases between them. The CDR3 consists of 14 residues. CDR3: CSARDPRVASIQYF. CDR3 bases: TGCAGTGCTAGAGATCCACGGGTAGCAAGCATTCAGTACTTC.

The chain uses TRBV30 and TRBJ1-2; TRBD1 agrees at 10 bases. The V and J ends lost 4 bases and 7 bases, in that order; junction bases with no gene match: 15. CDR1 and CDR2 from the germline V gene are GTSNPN and SVGIG (reference sequence). The CDR3 consists of 16 residues. The DNA of the CDR3 is TGTGCCTGGATCCCTGGGACAGGGGTCGGCCCCGGTGGCTACACCTTC. Encoded protein: CAWIPGTGVGPGGYTF.

The V and J genes are TRBV15 and TRBJ2-1; D possibly corresponds to TRBD2 (6 bases). Germline CDR1 is LNHNV and CDR2 is YYDKDF (reference sequence). The CDR3 is 16 residues long. The V end was cut by 6 bases, the J end by 0 bases, with 15 bases between. CDR3 in DNA: TGTGCCACCAGTATGCGGGACGGCAGCTCCTACAATGAGCAGTTCTTC. The encoded protein is CATSMRDGSSYNEQFF.

This rearrangement joins TRBV7-2 to TRBJ2-3; 8 nucleotides agree with TRBD2. J was trimmed by 0 bases and V by 1 base; bases with no gene match: 15. Germline-derived CDR1 and CDR2 are SGHTA and FQGNSA. The CDR3 has 20 amino acids. The CDR3 bases are TGTGCCAGCAGCTTAGGGGAGTCGGCTTTAGCGGGGCTGAGCACAGATACGCAGTATTTT. This translates into CASSLGESALAGLSTDTQYF.

In its sample, this clonotype was seen a few times. The CDR3 loop is CASSEGRQTPQHF. CDR3 DNA sequence: TGTGCCAGCAGTGAGGGCCGCCAAACGCCCCAGCATTTT. The chain couples TRBV6-1 to TRBJ1-5; no reliable D call. V was shortened by 3 bases and J by 9 bases, with 12 bases between the two germline ends. The CDR3 sequence is 13 residues long. Germline lookup yields CDR1 MNHNS and CDR2 SASEGT.

V usage is TRBV28 and J usage is TRBJ1-2, with unresolved D. The CDR3 is 12 residues long. Germline CDR1 reads MDHEN; CDR2 reads SYDVKM. The V and J ends lost 2 bases and 6 bases respectively, with 7 bases between them. CDR3 DNA: TGTGCCAGCAGTTTAAGGTTCGATGGCTACACCTTC. Amino acids: CASSLRFDGYTF.

This clonotype was seen more than once but under ten times. The chain combines TRBV6-2 or TRBV6-3 with TRBJ1-5; D is possibly TRBD1 (5 bases). The CDR3 sequence is 12 residues long. The germline V gene encodes CDR1 MNHEY and CDR2 SVGEGT. CDR3 sequence: CGAGQGNQPQHF. Here the CDR3 DNA reads TGTGGCGCCGGGCAGGGTAATCAGCCCCAGCATTTT.

A few counts support this clonotype. This chain's CDR3 is CASSALEHGQGYGGELFF. The DNA of the CDR3 is TGTGCCAGCAGTGCACTCGAACACGGACAGGGGTATGGCGGGGAGCTGTTTTTT. V is TRBV6-4 and J is TRBJ2-2; 9 bases map to TRBD1. Looked up from germline, CDR1 is MRHNA and CDR2 is SNTAGT. Trimming removed 4 bases from V and 7 bases from J; junction bases left unmatched: 16. This CDR3 has 18 residues.

The chain recombines TRBV2 with TRBJ2-7, with no clear D. V lost 8 bases, J lost 1 base, and 9 bases lay in between. CDR1 is SNHLY and CDR2 is FYNNEI in the germline V gene. The CDR3 is 12 amino acids. CDR3 sequence reads: CASHGDSYEQYF. In DNA, the CDR3 is TGTGCCAGCCATGGGGATTCCTACGAGCAGTACTTC.

The chain uses TRBV5-5 and TRBJ2-5; TRBD2 is a possible D gene (5 bases). The CDR3 has 15 residues. V shed 4 bases and J shed 5 bases, with 18 bases lying between them. Germline V gene sequence: CDR1 SGHKS, CDR2 YYEKEE (reference sequence). CDR3 loop: CASSGEGLAAETQYF. The CDR3 region has the DNA TGTGCCAGCAGCGGAGAGGGTCTAGCCGCGGAGACCCAGTACTTC.

This chain uses TRBV6-2 or TRBV6-3 with TRBJ1-5, with 8 nucleotides matching TRBD1. J lost 1 base, V lost 5 bases, and 7 bases had no gene match. This CDR3 comprises 16 residues. Germline lookup yields CDR1 MNHEY and CDR2 SVGEGT. The CDR3 spells CASSRSGGPSNQPQHF. The CDR3 coding sequence is TGTGCCAGCAGTCGTTCAGGGGGCCCGAGCAATCAGCCCCAGCATTTT.

This chain links TRBV11-2 with TRBJ2-5; maybe TRBD2 (6 bases). Germline assignment: CDR1 SGHAT and CDR2 FQNNGV. V gave up 1 base and J gave up 5 bases, with 11 bases separating them. The CDR3 runs 14 residues. The CDR3 nucleotides read TGTGCCAGCAGCTTAGCAGGCCGGGGGGAGACCCAGTACTTC. Translating it yields CASSLAGRGETQYF.

The chain recombines TRBV6-5 with TRBJ2-1; a weak D match, TRBD1 (5 bases). From germline, CDR1 is MNHEY and CDR2 SVGAGI. The CDR3 is 12 amino acids. Trimming pared 2 bases from V and 6 bases from J, leaving 5 bases between. CDR3 in amino acids: CASSYRGNEQFF. The CDR3 nucleotides read TGTGCCAGCAGTTACAGGGGCAATGAGCAGTTCTTC.

This clonotype was seen a few times. The chain links TRBV24-1 to TRBJ2-2; 7 bases match TRBD2. Trimming at V came to 4 bases and at J to 5 bases, leaving 6 bases not matched to a gene. This CDR3 is built from 15 residues. Germline assignment: CDR1 KGHDR and CDR2 SFDVKD. Here the CDR3 reads CATSEPRRGTGELFF. The CDR3 nucleotides read TGTGCCACCAGTGAGCCTCGGCGGGGGACCGGGGAGCTGTTTTTT.

This clonotype has a handful of counts. The gene calls are TRBV28 and TRBJ2-5; weak D call: TRBD2 (5 bases). The CDR3 contains 17 residues. Germline V CDR1 and CDR2: MDHEN, SYDVKM. Trimming removed 4 bases from V and 2 bases from J, with 20 bases in between. The CDR3 DNA reads TGTGCCAGCAGTTCATCACTTGGGAGCAAACAGCAAGAGACCCAGTACTTC. This translates into CASSSSLGSKQQETQYF.

This clonotype was seen more than once but under ten times. This sequence joins TRBV19 and TRBJ1-2, with D tentatively TRBD1 (6 bases). Germline CDR1 LNHDA, CDR2 SQIVND (reference sequence). This CDR3 is 14 amino acids long. Trimming removed 8 bases at V and 5 bases at J, with 18 bases between. The CDR3 nucleotides are TGTGCCAGTCTAAAGACAGGTGGTGGTTATGGCTACACCTTC. It encodes CASLKTGGGYGYTF.

The chain joins TRBV6-1 to TRBJ1-5, with TRBD1 as a possible D gene (6 bases). The CDR3 contains 19 residues. The germline V gene encodes CDR1 MNHNS and CDR2 SASEGT. V shed 5 bases and J shed 0 bases, with 23 bases lying between them. The CDR3 sequence: CASSPRRQETLYSNQPQHF. For the CDR3, the DNA is TGTGCCAGCAGTCCTCGCAGACAGGAGACGCTATATAGCAATCAGCCCCAGCATTTT.

Within the sample, this clonotype is medium-sized. Compared with germline, one end of the junction differs, possibly owing to a read error. The rearrangement joins TRBV20-1 to TRBJ1-1; D possibly corresponds to TRBD1 (6 bases). The CDR3 runs 9 residues. Germline CDR1 is DFQATT and CDR2 is SNEGSKA (reference sequence). CDR3 in amino acids: CSAEGGVVF. The CDR3 DNA sequence: TGCAGTGCTGAGGGGGGCGTGGTCTTT.